The 24 T cell receptor beta chains below were found in one sample sequenced in a study of early T cells in non-severe SARS-CoV-2 infection. Each CDR3 protein gets one entry after TCRdb re-called the 5' RACE reads with MiXCR. This table holds tens of thousands of distinct CDR3 sequences, over 20% found once. The sample consisted of whole blood, taken at baseline. The receptors stem from an adult who was a healthcare worker with PCR-confirmed SARS-CoV-2 infection or an uninfected control (not recorded which).

This chain uses TRBV19 with TRBJ1-2; possible D gene TRBD1, 6 bases. V was clipped by 2 bases and J by 1 base, with 11 bases between them. The CDR3 is 15 amino acids. Germline V lookup: CDR1 LNHDA, CDR2 SQIVND (reference sequence). In DNA, the CDR3 is TGTGCCAGTAGTATAACAGGGACGGTTAACTATGGCTACACCTTC. It yields the protein CASSITGTVNYGYTF.

J is TRBJ1-4 and V is TRBV6-8, with D possibly TRBD1 on 5 matching bases. CDR1 and CDR2 from the germline V gene are MNHGY and SAAAGT. Trimming pared 4 bases from V and 0 bases from J, leaving 12 bases between. The CDR3 runs to 16 residues. CDR3 sequence reads: CASSSLSRATNEKLFF. DNA of the CDR3: TGTGCCAGCAGTTCCCTCAGCAGGGCAACTAATGAAAAACTGTTTTTT.

This clonotype has only a few counts. The rearrangement uses TRBV12-3 or TRBV12-4 and TRBJ2-5, with D possibly matching TRBD1 (5 bases). Trimming removed 6 bases from V and 1 base from J, with 6 bases in between. The CDR3 contains 12 residues. Here the CDR3 DNA reads TGTGCCAGCAGAGGGGCCCAAGAGACCCAGTACTTC. Translating gives CASRGAQETQYF.

This chain uses TRBV7-9 with TRBJ2-5; D uncertain. V was clipped by 5 bases and J by 6 bases, with 4 bases between them. Germline V gene sequence: CDR1 SEHNR, CDR2 FQNEAQ (reference sequence). The CDR3 loop spans 10 amino acids. As DNA, the CDR3 is TGTGCCAGCAGCCAGCAGACCCAGTACTTC. As protein: CASSQQTQYF.

In its sample, this clonotype was seen a few times. The chain is built from TRBV2 and TRBJ2-1; D unresolved. CDR1 is SNHLY, CDR2 FYNNEI, per germline. Between the trimmed V and J ends, which lost 8 bases and 10 bases, there was a span of 15 bases. The CDR3 spans 12 residues. CDR3 nucleotides: TGTGCCAGCGCCAGGCACCTTGGGGAGCAGTTCTTC. Its translation: CASARHLGEQFF.

This sequence joins TRBV18 and TRBJ2-3, with D possibly matching TRBD2 (5 bases). Trimming cost V 3 bases and J 8 bases, with 9 bases left between them. Germline CDR1 is KGHSH and CDR2 is LQKENI. CDR3 length: 12 amino acids. The CDR3 region has the DNA TGTGCCAGCTCACCGCCGGCGGGTACGCAGTATTTT. Protein product: CASSPPAGTQYF.

V gene TRBV20-1 combines with J gene TRBJ2-1, with 8 bases fitting TRBD2. V shed 4 bases and J 6 bases; nucleotides not matched to a gene: 8. The CDR3 has 14 amino acids. Germline lookup yields CDR1 DFQATT and CDR2 SNEGSKA (reference sequence). CDR3 amino acids: CSAIGTRVGNEQFF. The CDR3 DNA sequence: TGCAGTGCTATTGGGACTAGAGTCGGCAATGAGCAGTTCTTC.

This sequence joins TRBV19 and TRBJ1-4; no definite D call. There are 13 residues in the CDR3. Germline-derived CDR1 and CDR2 are LNHDA and SQIVND (reference sequence). V lost 5 bases, J lost 6 bases, and 10 bases lay in between. The DNA for the CDR3 is TGTGCCAGTAGTTCGGGAGATCATGAAAAACTGTTTTTT. It yields the protein CASSSGDHEKLFF. The full variable domain, in which reference TRBV19 and TRBJ1-4 provide the parts outside the CDR3, is DGGITQSPKYLFRKEGQNVTLSCEQNLNHDAMYWYRQDPGQGLRLIYYSQIVNDFQKGDIAEGYSVSREKKESFPLTVTSAQKNPTAFYLCASSSGDHEKLFFGSGTQLSVL.

This clonotype was counted only a few times. The chain joins TRBV10-3 to TRBJ1-2, with no clear D. This CDR3 spans 13 amino acids. With 2 bases removed from V and 6 bases from J, the gap between germline ends came to 10 bases. Germline V gene lookup returns CDR1 ENHRY and CDR2 SYGVKD. CDR3: CAISEGLPDGYTF. As DNA, the CDR3 is TGTGCCATCAGTGAGGGGCTACCGGATGGCTACACCTTC.

This chain links TRBV9 with TRBJ2-5; D is unclear. Trimming took off 2 bases at V and 2 bases at J, with 7 bases between the two ends. The CDR3 has 13 amino acids. Germline V gives CDR1 SGDLS, CDR2 YYNGEE. The CDR3 bases are TGTGCCAGCAGCGTTGGCCAGCAAGAGACCCAGTACTTC. Translating it yields CASSVGQQETQYF.

V and J are TRBV18 and TRBJ1-6; no firm D call. Germline V gene lookup returns CDR1 KGHSH and CDR2 LQKENI. With 1 base removed from V and 7 bases from J, the gap between germline ends came to 11 bases. The CDR3 sequence is 15 residues long. CDR3 residues: CASSPRSGTNSPLHF. The CDR3 DNA follows: TGTGCCAGCTCACCACGGTCCGGAACCAATTCACCCCTCCACTTT.

This chain links TRBV7-9 with TRBJ1-2, with D unresolved. Germline assignment: CDR1 SEHNR and CDR2 FQNEAQ (reference sequence). V lost 4 bases, J lost 13 bases, and 19 bases lay in between. The CDR3 covers 13 residues. The CDR3 DNA is TGTGCCAGCAGCTACCCGGCGGGCAGGTCCTCCACCTTC. This translates into CASSYPAGRSSTF. The variable domain in full, with the rest retrieved from reference TRBV7-9 and TRBJ1-2, is DTGVSQNPRHKITKRGQNVTFRCDPISEHNRLYWYRQTLGQGPEFLTYFQNEAQLEKSRLLSDRFSAERPKGSFSTLEIQRTEQGDSAMYLCASSYPAGRSSTFGSGTRLTVV.

Only a few counts were recorded for this clonotype. This chain links TRBV13 with TRBJ1-2; tentative D call: TRBD1 (5 bases). Germline CDR1 is PRHDT and CDR2 is FYEKMQ (reference sequence). The CDR3 covers 15 residues. Trimming cost V 5 bases and J 4 bases, with 17 bases left between them. The chain's CDR3 is CASSLISLRGYGYTF. CDR3 sequence (DNA): TGTGCCAGCAGCCTAATATCCCTTAGGGGCTATGGCTACACCTTC.

Only a few counts were recorded for this clonotype. The chain is built from TRBV29-1 and TRBJ2-3; D is undetermined. The CDR3 sequence is 11 residues long. Germline values: CDR1 SQVTM, CDR2 ANQGSEA. V was trimmed by 8 bases and J by 11 bases, leaving 17 bases between them. The CDR3 coding sequence is TGCAGCTCACGGGCCCCTAGGGAGCAGTATTTT. Its protein is CSSRAPREQYF.

This clonotype came up many times. The gene calls are TRBV6-6 and TRBJ2-7; D could derive from TRBD1 or TRBD2 (6 bases each). Germline CDR1 is MNHNY and CDR2 is SVGAGI (reference sequence). Between the trimmed V and J ends, which lost 5 bases and 5 bases, there was a span of 16 bases. The CDR3 covers 14 residues. The CDR3 here is CASSPQGGRDEQYF. In DNA form, the CDR3 reads TGTGCCAGCAGTCCACAGGGAGGCAGGGACGAGCAGTACTTC.

This clonotype has a count of ten or more. The rearrangement uses TRBV11-3 and TRBJ2-3; D remains unclear. The CDR3 is 14 residues long. The V end lost 2 bases, the J end lost 1 base, and 7 bases lay between the germline ends. The germline V gene has CDR1 SGHNT and CDR2 YENEEA. In DNA, the CDR3 is TGTGCCAGCAGCTTACGTGCGGGCACAGATACGCAGTATTTT. The encoded protein is CASSLRAGTDTQYF.

The chain joins TRBV3-1 to TRBJ1-3; D is ambiguous. Germline V gene sequence: CDR1 LGHDT, CDR2 YNNKEL (reference sequence). V was trimmed by 0 bases and J by 0 bases, leaving 9 bases between them. This CDR3 region has 16 residues. The CDR3 DNA sequence: TGTGCCAGCAGCCAAGATGTCGCGAGCTCTGGAAACACCATATATTTT. It translates to CASSQDVASSGNTIYF.

The chain couples TRBV3-1 to TRBJ1-1, with 9 bases matching TRBD1. The V and J ends lost 1 base and 7 bases, in that order; junction bases with no gene match: 1. CDR1 and CDR2 (germline): LGHDT, YNNKEL (reference sequence). The CDR3 totals 13 residues. CDR3 region: CASSQGTGDEAFF. CDR3 sequence (DNA): TGTGCCAGCAGCCAAGGGACAGGGGATGAAGCTTTCTTT.

A few counts support this clonotype. The chain links TRBV10-3 to TRBJ2-5; 12 bases are a match to TRBD1. The CDR3 has 14 amino acids. V trimming: 11 bases; J trimming: 5 bases; junction bases outside the gene matches: 9. Germline V CDR1 and CDR2: ENHRY, SYGVKD. The CDR3 region has the DNA TGTGCCGCGAAGGGGGACAGGGGGCCGGAGACCCAGTACTTC. Translation: CAAKGDRGPETQYF.

This clonotype was found a few times. V usage is TRBV30 and J usage is TRBJ2-7; no firm D call. Germline lookup yields CDR1 GTSNPN and CDR2 SVGIG (reference sequence). V was clipped by 2 bases and J by 2 bases, with 4 bases between them. The CDR3 has 11 residues. In DNA, the CDR3 is TGTGCCTGGAGTCGAACCTACGAGCAGTACTTC. Translation gives CAWSRTYEQYF.

This clonotype was seen many times. This sequence joins TRBV7-9 and TRBJ2-4; TRBD2 aligns across 9 bases. Germline CDR1 SEHNR, CDR2 FQNEAQ (reference sequence). This CDR3 region has 13 residues. The V segment lost 1 base and the J segment 8 bases; nucleotides outside the gene matches: 0. CDR3 residues: CASSLVAGDIQYF. DNA for the CDR3: TGTGCCAGCAGCTTAGTAGCGGGAGACATTCAGTACTTC.

V is TRBV10-3 and J is TRBJ2-1; possible D gene TRBD2, 6 bases. Per the germline V gene, CDR1 is ENHRY and CDR2 is SYGVKD. CDR3 length: 18 residues. V was cut by 2 bases and J by 0 bases, with 17 bases left in between. CDR3 region: CAISESSLAGSSYNEQFF. The CDR3 DNA sequence: TGTGCCATCAGTGAGAGCTCTTTGGCGGGAAGCTCCTACAATGAGCAGTTCTTC.

DNA for the CDR3: TGTGCCAGCAGCTTTCAACCAGGGTATAATTCACCCCTCCACTTT. This gives the protein CASSFQPGYNSPLHF. The V gene is TRBV5-4, the J gene TRBJ1-6, with D perhaps TRBD1 (5 bases). The CDR3 is made up of 15 amino acids. Trimming left V 2 bases short and J 4 bases short, with 10 bases between. The V gene's germline CDR1 is SGHNT and CDR2 YYREEE (reference sequence).

This clonotype was counted ten times or more. This rearrangement joins TRBV7-9 to TRBJ1-6; weak D call: TRBD1 (5 bases). V lost 1 base and J lost 8, with 15 bases in between. CDR1 and CDR2 (germline): SEHNR, FQNEAQ (reference sequence). The CDR3 is made up of 16 amino acids. CDR3 amino acids: CASSLEVGTFDSPLHF. The CDR3 DNA is TGTGCCAGCAGCTTAGAAGTCGGGACTTTCGATTCACCCCTCCACTTT.